What follows are 14 T cell receptor beta chains derived from one specimen sequenced in a study of blood T cell repertoires in COVID-19. Only in-frame clones appear in the TCRdb table, and some are missing; sequencing was by immunoSEQ multiplex PCR. The sample lists 220,000 or so clones, approximately 80% occurring once. The sample taken for sequencing was PBMCs or T cells enriched from blood (not recorded which). The receptors were gathered from a woman aged 55-69 years who had recovered from COVID-19.

V is TRBV7-9 and J is TRBJ1-2; 9 positions match TRBD1. Per the germline V gene, CDR1 is SEHNR and CDR2 is FQNEAQ (reference sequence). There are 13 residues in the CDR3. With V trimmed by 4 bases and J by 8 bases, 5 bases remained unmatched. This CDR3 reads CASSSGQGGGYTF. The DNA for the CDR3 is TGTGCCAGCAGCTCGGGACAGGGAGGCGGCTACACCTTC. The full variable domain, with the rest looked up from reference TRBV7-9 and TRBJ1-2, is DTGVSQNPRHKITKRGQNVTFRCDPISEHNRLYWYRQTLGQGPEFLTYFQNEAQLEKSRLLSDRFSAERPKGSFSTLEIQRTEQGDSAMYLCASSSGQGGGYTFGSGTRLTVV.

The rearrangement joins TRBV7-8 to TRBJ1-1; 11 positions match TRBD1. V lost 6 bases to trimming and J lost 7 bases; unmatched junction nucleotides: 7. This CDR3 has 14 residues. Germline CDR1 is SGHVS and CDR2 is FQNEAQ. The CDR3 spells CASSTGTGGFEAFF. DNA of the CDR3: TGTGCCAGCAGTACCGGGACAGGGGGTTTTGAAGCTTTCTTT.

CDR3 residues: CSAVFRRTTYEQYF. CDR3 coding DNA: TGCAGCGCCGTCTTCAGACGGACAACCTACGAGCAGTACTTC. V gene TRBV29-1 combines with J gene TRBJ2-7; TRBD1 might be the D (5 bases). Germline V CDR1 and CDR2: SQVTM, ANQGSEA. Trimming removed 7 bases from V and 2 bases from J, with 18 bases in between. The CDR3 is 14 residues long.

CDR3 nucleotides: TGTGCCAGTAGCGCGGGGACTAGCGGGAGTTACGAGCAGTACTTC. It yields the protein CASSAGTSGSYEQYF. The chain employs TRBV19 and TRBJ2-7; 14 bases are shared with TRBD2. This CDR3 region has 15 residues. In germline, CDR1 is LNHDA, CDR2 SQIVND (reference sequence). Unmatched junction bases numbered 5, after V lost 6 bases and J lost 4 bases.

The chain is built from TRBV7-3 and TRBJ1-5; D might be TRBD1 (5 bases). There are 13 residues in the CDR3. CDR1 is SGHTA, CDR2 FQGTGA, per germline. The ends were cut back, 3 bases at V and 2 bases at J, with 5 bases in the middle. DNA for the CDR3: TGTGCCAGCAGCTTGACAGGCAATCAGCCCCAGCATTTT. This sequence encodes CASSLTGNQPQHF.

The V and J genes are TRBV7-9 and TRBJ1-5, with D perhaps TRBD1 (5 bases). The CDR3 spans 13 residues. Deletions cut 4 bases from V and 4 bases from J, with 8 bases between. Germline assignment: CDR1 SEHNR and CDR2 FQNEAQ (reference sequence). The CDR3 region has the DNA TGTGCCAGCAGCTCAGGGTCAAATCAGCCCCAGCATTTT. Amino acids: CASSSGSNQPQHF.

J is TRBJ1-4 and V is TRBV6-5, with unresolved D. This CDR3 is 15 amino acids long. CDR1 is MNHEY and CDR2 is SVGAGI in the germline V gene. Trimming stripped 1 base from V and 8 bases from J, with 14 bases between. CDR3 nucleotide sequence: TGTGCCAGCAGTTACTTCGGGAGCGCGGGCGAAAAACTGTTTTTT. It yields the protein CASSYFGSAGEKLFF.

The V gene is TRBV5-8, the J gene TRBJ1-4; TRBD1 matches 7 bases. This CDR3 has 18 residues. CDR1 SGHTS and CDR2 YDEGEE come from the germline V gene. The V segment lost 1 base and the J segment 8 bases; nucleotides outside the gene matches: 17. The CDR3, as DNA: TGTGCCAGCAGCTTGAAACAGGGGTTCCTGGCGGGAAGCGAAAAACTGTTTTTT. It is translated as CASSLKQGFLAGSEKLFF.

V and J are TRBV6-5 and TRBJ1-5; 7 bases map to TRBD1. Germline lookup yields CDR1 MNHEY and CDR2 SVGAGI. The CDR3 covers 15 residues. J was trimmed by 4 bases and V by 5 bases; bases with no gene match: 8. This CDR3 is CASSQQGLGNQPQHF. The CDR3 bases are TGTGCCAGCAGTCAACAGGGGCTGGGGAATCAGCCCCAGCATTTT.

This chain uses TRBV10-3 with TRBJ2-5, with TRBD2 matching 13 bases. There are 14 residues in the CDR3. Germline CDR1 reads ENHRY; CDR2 reads SYGVKD. After removal of 8 bases from V and 8 bases from J, the junction contained 8 bases not matched to a gene. The CDR3 sequence is CAIGTSGKDGTQYF. In DNA, the CDR3 is TGTGCCATCGGGACTAGCGGGAAGGATGGTACCCAGTACTTC.

The genes are TRBV7-2 and TRBJ1-2, with D possibly matching TRBD1 (6 bases). CDR3 size: 15 residues. Germline V lookup: CDR1 SGHTA, CDR2 FQGNSA. Trimming shortened V by 3 bases and J by 7 bases, and 18 bases separated the two germline ends. The CDR3 loop reads CASSFLPGRGGGYTF. In nucleotides, the CDR3 is TGTGCCAGCAGCTTTCTCCCCGGCAGGGGCGGTGGCTACACCTTC. Filled out from reference TRBV7-2 and TRBJ1-2, the complete variable domain reads GAGVSQSPSNKVTEKGKDVELRCDPISGHTALYWYRQSLGQGLEFLIYFQGNSAPDKSGLPSDRFSAERTGGSVSTLTIQRTQQEDSAVYLCASSFLPGRGGGYTFGSGTRLTVV.

The chain couples TRBV5-1 to TRBJ1-4, with 8 positions matching TRBD1. CDR1 and CDR2 (germline): SGHRS, YFSETQ. The CDR3 extends over 15 amino acids. V gave up 0 bases and J gave up 8 bases; unmatched junction bases: 6. The CDR3 loop reads CASSLADRGGEKLFF. In nucleotides, the CDR3 is TGCGCCAGCAGCTTGGCCGACAGGGGAGGAGAAAAACTGTTTTTT.

The sample holds one count of this clone. This chain links TRBV6-5 with TRBJ2-7, with 11 bases fitting TRBD1. Trimming at V came to 9 bases and at J to 6 bases, leaving 7 bases not matched to a gene. The CDR3 is 13 amino acids. Germline CDR1 reads MNHEY; CDR2 reads SVGAGI. The CDR3 sequence is CASRRTGGAEQYF. In nucleotides, the CDR3 is TGTGCCAGTCGCCGGACAGGGGGCGCCGAGCAGTACTTC.

V usage is TRBV7-2 and J usage is TRBJ2-1; 7 bases fit TRBD2. Germline-derived CDR1 and CDR2 are SGHTA and FQGNSA. This CDR3 contains 17 residues. The trim removed 5 bases at V and 4 bases at J, leaving 14 bases unmatched. The CDR3 spells CASSNPYLGGDYNEQFF. The DNA for the CDR3 is TGTGCCAGCAGCAACCCTTACTTGGGGGGGGATTACAATGAGCAGTTCTTC.